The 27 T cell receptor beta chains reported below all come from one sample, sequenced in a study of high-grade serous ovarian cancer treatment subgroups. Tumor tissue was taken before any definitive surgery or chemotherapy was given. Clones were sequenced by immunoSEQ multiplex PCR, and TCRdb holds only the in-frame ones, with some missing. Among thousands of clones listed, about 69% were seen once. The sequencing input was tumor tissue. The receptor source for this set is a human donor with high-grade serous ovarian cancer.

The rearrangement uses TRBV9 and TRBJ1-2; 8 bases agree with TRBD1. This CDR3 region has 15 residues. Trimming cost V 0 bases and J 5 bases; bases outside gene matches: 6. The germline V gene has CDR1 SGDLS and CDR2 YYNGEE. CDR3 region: CASSVEQGAIYGYTF. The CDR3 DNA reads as TGTGCCAGCAGCGTAGAGCAGGGGGCCATATATGGCTACACCTTC.

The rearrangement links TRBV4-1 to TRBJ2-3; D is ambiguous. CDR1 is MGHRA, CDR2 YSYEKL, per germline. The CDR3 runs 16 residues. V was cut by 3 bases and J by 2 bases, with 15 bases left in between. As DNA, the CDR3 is TGCGCCAGCAGCCAGGGAAAAGGGTTTATCACAGATACGCAGTATTTT. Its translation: CASSQGKGFITDTQYF.

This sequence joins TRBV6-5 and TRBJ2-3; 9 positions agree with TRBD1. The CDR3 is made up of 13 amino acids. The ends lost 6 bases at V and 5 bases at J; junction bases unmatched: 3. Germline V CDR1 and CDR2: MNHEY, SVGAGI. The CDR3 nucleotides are TGTGCCAGCAGGAGACAGGGGGTAGATACGCAGTATTTT. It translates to CASRRQGVDTQYF.

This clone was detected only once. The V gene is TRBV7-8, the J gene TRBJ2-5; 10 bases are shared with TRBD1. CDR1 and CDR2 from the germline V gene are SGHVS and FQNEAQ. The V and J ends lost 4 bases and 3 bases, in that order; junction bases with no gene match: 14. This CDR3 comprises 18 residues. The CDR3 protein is CASSSGFVGTGEEETQYF. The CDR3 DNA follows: TGTGCCAGCAGCTCAGGGTTCGTGGGGACAGGGGAGGAAGAGACCCAGTACTTC.

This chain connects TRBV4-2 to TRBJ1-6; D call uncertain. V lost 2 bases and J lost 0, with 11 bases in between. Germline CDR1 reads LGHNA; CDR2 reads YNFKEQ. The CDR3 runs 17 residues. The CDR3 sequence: CASSQRPPSSYNSPLHF. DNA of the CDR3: TGTGCCAGCAGCCAAAGACCCCCCAGCTCCTATAATTCACCCCTCCACTTT.

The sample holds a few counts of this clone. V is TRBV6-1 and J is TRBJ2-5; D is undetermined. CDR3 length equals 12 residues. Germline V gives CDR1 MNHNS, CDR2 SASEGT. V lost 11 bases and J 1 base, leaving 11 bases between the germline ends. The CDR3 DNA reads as TGTGCCGCCAGCCCCATCCAAGAGACCCAGTACTTC. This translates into CAASPIQETQYF.

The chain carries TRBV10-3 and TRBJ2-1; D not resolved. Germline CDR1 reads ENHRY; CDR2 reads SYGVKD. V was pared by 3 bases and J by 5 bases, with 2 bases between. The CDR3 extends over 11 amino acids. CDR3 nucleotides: TGTGCCATCAGTGACCACAATGAGCAGTTCTTC. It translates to CAISDHNEQFF.

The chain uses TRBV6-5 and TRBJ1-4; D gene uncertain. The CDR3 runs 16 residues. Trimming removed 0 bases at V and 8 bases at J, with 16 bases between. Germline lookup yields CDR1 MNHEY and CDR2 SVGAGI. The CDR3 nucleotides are TGTGCCAGCAGTTACTCCGGGGTTAGTCCCTCAGAAAAACTGTTTTTT. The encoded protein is CASSYSGVSPSEKLFF.

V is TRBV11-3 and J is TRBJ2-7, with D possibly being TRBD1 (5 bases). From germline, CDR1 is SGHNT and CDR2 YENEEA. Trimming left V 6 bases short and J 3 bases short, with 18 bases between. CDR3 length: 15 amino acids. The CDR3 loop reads CASRPSDRYYYEQYF. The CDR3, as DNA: TGTGCCAGCAGACCATCCGACAGATACTACTACGAGCAGTACTTC.

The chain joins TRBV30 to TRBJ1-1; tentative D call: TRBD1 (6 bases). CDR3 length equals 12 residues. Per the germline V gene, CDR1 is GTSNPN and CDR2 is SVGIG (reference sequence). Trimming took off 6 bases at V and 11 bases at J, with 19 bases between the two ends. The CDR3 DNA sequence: TGTGCCTGCACCACAGGGCTCCTTTGGGCTTTCTTT. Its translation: CACTTGLLWAFF.

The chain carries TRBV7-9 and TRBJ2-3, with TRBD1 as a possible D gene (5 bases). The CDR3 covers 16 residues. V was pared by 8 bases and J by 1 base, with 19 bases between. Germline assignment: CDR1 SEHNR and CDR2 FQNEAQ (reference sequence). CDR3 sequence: CASRRALEQGTDTQYF. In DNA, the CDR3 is TGTGCCAGCCGCCGTGCCCTAGAACAGGGCACAGATACGCAGTATTTT.

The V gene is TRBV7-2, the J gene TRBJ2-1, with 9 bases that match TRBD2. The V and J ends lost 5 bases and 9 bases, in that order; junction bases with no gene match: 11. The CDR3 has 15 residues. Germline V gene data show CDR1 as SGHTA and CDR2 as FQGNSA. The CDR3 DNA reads TGTGCCAGCAGCCGTCGGATAGCGGGAGAGGTTGAGCAGTTCTTC. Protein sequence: CASSRRIAGEVEQFF.

For the CDR3, the DNA is TGTGCCAGTAGCGGGGACACACTTGGGACCCAGTACTTC. It encodes CASSGDTLGTQYF. This chain uses TRBV19 with TRBJ2-5, with TRBD1 as a possible D gene (6 bases). V dropped 6 bases and J dropped 7 bases, with 15 bases sitting between them. Per the germline V gene, CDR1 is LNHDA and CDR2 is SQIVND (reference sequence). The CDR3 loop spans 13 amino acids.

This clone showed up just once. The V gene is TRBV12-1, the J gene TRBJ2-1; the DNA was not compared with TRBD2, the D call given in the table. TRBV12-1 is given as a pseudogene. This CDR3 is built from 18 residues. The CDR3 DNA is TGTGCCAGCAGCCTGTTGGGACTAGCGGCCACGAACTCGGGTGGGCAGTTCTTC. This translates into CASSLLGLAATNSGGQFF.

CDR3 sequence reads: CASSERESSYNEQFF. In DNA form, the CDR3 reads TGTGCCAGCAGTGAGAGGGAGAGCTCCTACAATGAGCAGTTCTTC. The chain joins TRBV2 to TRBJ2-1, with D perhaps matching TRBD2 (5 bases). Germline loops: CDR1 SNHLY, CDR2 FYNNEI. The CDR3 has 15 residues. With 3 bases removed from V and 0 bases from J, the gap between germline ends came to 9 bases.

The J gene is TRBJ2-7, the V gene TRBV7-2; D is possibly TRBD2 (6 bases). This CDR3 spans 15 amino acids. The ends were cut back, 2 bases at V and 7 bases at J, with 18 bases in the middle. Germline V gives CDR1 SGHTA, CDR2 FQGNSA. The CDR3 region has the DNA TGTGCCAGCAGCTTAACGTCGGAGGGGTTAGGGGAGCAGTACTTC. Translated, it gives CASSLTSEGLGEQYF.

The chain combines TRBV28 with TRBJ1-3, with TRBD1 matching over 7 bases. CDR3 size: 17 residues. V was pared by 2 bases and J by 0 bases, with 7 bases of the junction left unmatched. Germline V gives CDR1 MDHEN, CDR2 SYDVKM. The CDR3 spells CASSLQGQLNSGNTIYF. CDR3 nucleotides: TGTGCCAGCAGTTTACAGGGACAGTTAAACTCTGGAAACACCATATATTTT.

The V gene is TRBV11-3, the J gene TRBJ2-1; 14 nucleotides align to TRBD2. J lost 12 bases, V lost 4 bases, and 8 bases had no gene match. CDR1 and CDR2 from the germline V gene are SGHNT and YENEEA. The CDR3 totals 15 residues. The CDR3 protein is CASSSGLAGGNVQFF. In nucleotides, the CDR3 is TGTGCCAGCAGCTCCGGACTAGCGGGAGGAAACGTGCAGTTCTTC.

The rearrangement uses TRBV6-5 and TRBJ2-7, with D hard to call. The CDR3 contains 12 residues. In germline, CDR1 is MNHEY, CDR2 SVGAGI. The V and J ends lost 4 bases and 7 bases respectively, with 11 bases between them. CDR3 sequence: CASSWVDEEQYF. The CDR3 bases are TGTGCCAGCAGTTGGGTCGACGAAGAGCAGTACTTC.

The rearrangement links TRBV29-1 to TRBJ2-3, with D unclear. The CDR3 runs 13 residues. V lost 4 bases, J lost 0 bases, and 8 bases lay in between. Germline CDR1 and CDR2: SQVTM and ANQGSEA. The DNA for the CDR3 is TGCAGCGTTGCATACAGAAGCACAGATACGCAGTATTTT. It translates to CSVAYRSTDTQYF.

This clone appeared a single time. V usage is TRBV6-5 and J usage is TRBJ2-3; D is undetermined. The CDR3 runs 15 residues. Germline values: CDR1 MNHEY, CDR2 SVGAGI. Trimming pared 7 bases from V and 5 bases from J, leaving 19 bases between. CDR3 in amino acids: CASTPYGSRGDTQYF. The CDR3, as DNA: TGTGCCAGCACCCCTTATGGATCCCGCGGAGATACGCAGTATTTT.

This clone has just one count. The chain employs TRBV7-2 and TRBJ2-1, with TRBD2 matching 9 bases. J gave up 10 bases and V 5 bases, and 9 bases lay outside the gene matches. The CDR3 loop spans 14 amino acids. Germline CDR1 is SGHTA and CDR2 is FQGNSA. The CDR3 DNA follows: TGTGCCAGCAGCCCACGAGCGGGAGGCTGGGAGCAGTTCTTC. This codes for CASSPRAGGWEQFF.

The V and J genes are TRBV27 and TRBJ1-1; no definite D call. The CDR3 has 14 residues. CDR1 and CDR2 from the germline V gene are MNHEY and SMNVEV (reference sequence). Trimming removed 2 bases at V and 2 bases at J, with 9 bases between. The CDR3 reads CASSLRRGNTEAFF. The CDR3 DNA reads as TGTGCCAGCAGTTTACGCCGGGGAAACACTGAAGCTTTCTTT.

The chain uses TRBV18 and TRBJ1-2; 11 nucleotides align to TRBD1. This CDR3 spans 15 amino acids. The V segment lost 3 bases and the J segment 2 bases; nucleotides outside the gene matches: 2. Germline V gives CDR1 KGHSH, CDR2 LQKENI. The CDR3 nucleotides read TGTGCCAGCTCACCCGGGACAGGGGGAAACTATGGCTACACCTTC. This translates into CASSPGTGGNYGYTF.

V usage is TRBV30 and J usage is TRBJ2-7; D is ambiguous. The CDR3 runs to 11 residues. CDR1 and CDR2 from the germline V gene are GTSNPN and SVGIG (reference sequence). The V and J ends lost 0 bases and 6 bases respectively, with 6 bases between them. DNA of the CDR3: TGTGCCTGGAGTGTAGTTCGCGAGCAGTACTTC. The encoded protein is CAWSVVREQYF.

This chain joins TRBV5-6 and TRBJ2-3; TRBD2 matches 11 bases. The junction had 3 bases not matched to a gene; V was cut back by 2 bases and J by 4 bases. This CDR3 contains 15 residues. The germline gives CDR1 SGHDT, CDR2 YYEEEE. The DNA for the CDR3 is TGTGCCAGCAGCTTAGTAGCGGGAGGGGCAGATACGCAGTATTTT. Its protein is CASSLVAGGADTQYF.

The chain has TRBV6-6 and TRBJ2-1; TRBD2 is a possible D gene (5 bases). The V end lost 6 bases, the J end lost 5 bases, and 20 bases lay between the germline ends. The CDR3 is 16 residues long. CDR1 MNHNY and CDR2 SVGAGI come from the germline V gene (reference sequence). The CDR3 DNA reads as TGTGCCAGCAGGGCATACAGTGGGGAGCCCAACAATGAGCAGTTCTTC. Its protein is CASRAYSGEPNNEQFF.